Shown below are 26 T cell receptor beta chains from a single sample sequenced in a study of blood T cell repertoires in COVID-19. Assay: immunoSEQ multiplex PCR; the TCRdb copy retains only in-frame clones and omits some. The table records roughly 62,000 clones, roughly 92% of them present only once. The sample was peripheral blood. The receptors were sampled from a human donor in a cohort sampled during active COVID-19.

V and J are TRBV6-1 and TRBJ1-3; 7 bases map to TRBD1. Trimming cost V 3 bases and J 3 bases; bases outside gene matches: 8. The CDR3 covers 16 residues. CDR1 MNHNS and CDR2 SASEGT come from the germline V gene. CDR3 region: CASSEDEGAGGNTIYF. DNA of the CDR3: TGTGCCAGCAGTGAGGACGAGGGGGCGGGTGGAAACACCATATATTTT.

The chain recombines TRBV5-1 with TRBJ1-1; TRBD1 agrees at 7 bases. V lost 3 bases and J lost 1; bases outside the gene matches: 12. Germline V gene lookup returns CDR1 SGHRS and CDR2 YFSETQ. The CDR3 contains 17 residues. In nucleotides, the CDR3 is TGCGCCAGCAGCTGGTCGGGACAGTCAGGCCCGAACACTGAAGCTTTCTTT. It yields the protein CASSWSGQSGPNTEAFF.

Here the CDR3 reads CASGGWENTEAFF. The CDR3 bases are TGTGCCAGTGGGGGGTGGGAGAACACTGAAGCTTTCTTT. The chain recombines TRBV19 with TRBJ1-1; a possible D gene is TRBD1 (5 bases). The CDR3 covers 13 residues. Germline V gene lookup returns CDR1 LNHDA and CDR2 SQIVND (reference sequence). Trimming took 8 bases from V and 1 from J, leaving 11 bases between them. Looking up the rest from reference TRBV19 and TRBJ1-1 gives the full variable domain: DGGITQSPKYLFRKEGQNVTLSCEQNLNHDAMYWYRQDPGQGLRLIYYSQIVNDFQKGDIAEGYSVSREKKESFPLTVTSAQKNPTAFYLCASGGWENTEAFFGQGTRLTVV.

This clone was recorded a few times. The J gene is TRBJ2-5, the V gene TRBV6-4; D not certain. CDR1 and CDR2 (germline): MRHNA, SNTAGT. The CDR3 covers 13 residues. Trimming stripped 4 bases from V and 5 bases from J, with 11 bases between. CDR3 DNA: TGTGCCAGCAGTGTAGTCTCCGGGGAGACCCAGTACTTC. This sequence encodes CASSVVSGETQYF.

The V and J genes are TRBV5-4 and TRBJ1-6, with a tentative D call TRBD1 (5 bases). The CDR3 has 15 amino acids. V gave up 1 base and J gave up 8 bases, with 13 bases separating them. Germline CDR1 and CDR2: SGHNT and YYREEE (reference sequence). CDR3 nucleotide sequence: TGTGCCAGCAGCTTGATGCTCAGGGAGGATTCACCCCTCCACTTT. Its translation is CASSLMLREDSPLHF.

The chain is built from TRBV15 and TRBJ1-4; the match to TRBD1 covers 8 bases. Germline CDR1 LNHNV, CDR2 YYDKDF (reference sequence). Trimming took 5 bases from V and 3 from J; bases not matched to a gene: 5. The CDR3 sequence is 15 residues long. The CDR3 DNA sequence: TGTGCCACCAGCGGAACAGGGGGGTCTAATGAAAAACTGTTTTTT. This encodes CATSGTGGSNEKLFF.

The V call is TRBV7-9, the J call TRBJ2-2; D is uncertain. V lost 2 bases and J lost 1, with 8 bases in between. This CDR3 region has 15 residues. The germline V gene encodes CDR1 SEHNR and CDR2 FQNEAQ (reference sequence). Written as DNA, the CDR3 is TGTGCCAGCAGCTTATCGGCGGTGAACACCGGGGAGCTGTTTTTT. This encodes CASSLSAVNTGELFF.

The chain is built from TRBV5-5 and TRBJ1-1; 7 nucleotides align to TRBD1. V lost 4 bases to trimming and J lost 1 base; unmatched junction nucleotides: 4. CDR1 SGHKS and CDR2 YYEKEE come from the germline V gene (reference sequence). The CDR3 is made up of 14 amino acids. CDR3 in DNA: TGTGCCAGCAGCCTACGGACAGGGAACACTGAAGCTTTCTTT. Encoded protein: CASSLRTGNTEAFF.

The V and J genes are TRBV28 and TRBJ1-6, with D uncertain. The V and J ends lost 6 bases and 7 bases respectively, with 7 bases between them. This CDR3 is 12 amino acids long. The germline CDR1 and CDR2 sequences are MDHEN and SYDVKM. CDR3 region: CASSLMNSPLHF. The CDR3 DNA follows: TGTGCCAGCAGCCTAATGAATTCACCCCTCCACTTT.

The CDR3 region has the DNA TGCAGTGCTAGAACTGCAGGGGAGCAGTACTTC. This encodes CSARTAGEQYF. The chain recombines TRBV20-1 with TRBJ2-7; D may be TRBD1 (5 bases). The V gene lost 2 bases and the J gene lost 7 bases, with 9 bases spanning the gap. The germline gives CDR1 DFQATT, CDR2 SNEGSKA (reference sequence). The CDR3 consists of 11 residues.

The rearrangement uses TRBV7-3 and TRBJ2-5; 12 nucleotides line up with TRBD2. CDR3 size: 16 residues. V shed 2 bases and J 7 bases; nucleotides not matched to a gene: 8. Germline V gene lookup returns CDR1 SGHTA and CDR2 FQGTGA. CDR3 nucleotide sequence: TGTGCCAGCAGCTTATTGACTAGCGGGGGCCTAGGGACCCAGTACTTC. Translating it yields CASSLLTSGGLGTQYF.

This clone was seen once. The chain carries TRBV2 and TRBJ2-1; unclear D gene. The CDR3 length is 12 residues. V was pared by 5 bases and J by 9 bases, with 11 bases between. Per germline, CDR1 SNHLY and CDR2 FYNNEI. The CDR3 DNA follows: TGTGCCAGCAGTCCCGTTCTACGTGAGCAGTTCTTC. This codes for CASSPVLREQFF.

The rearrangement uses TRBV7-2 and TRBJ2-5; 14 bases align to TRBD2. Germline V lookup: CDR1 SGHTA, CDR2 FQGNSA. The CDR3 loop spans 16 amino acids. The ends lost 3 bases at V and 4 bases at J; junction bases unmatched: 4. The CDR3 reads CASSFRLAGGLETQYF. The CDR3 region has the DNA TGTGCCAGCAGCTTTAGACTAGCGGGGGGGCTAGAGACCCAGTACTTC.

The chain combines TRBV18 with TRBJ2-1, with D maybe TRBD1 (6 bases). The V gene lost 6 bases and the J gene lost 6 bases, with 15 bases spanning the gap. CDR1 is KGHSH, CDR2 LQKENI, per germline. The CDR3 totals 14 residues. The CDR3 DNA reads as TGTGCCAGCTCTAGCGCCCTAGGGGGCAATGAGCAGTTCTTC. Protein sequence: CASSSALGGNEQFF.

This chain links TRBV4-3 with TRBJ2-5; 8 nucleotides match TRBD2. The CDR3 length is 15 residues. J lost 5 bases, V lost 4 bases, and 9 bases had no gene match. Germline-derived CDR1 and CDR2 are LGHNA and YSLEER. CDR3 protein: CASSPQAGASETQYF. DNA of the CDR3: TGCGCCAGCAGCCCACAAGCGGGAGCTTCTGAGACCCAGTACTTC.

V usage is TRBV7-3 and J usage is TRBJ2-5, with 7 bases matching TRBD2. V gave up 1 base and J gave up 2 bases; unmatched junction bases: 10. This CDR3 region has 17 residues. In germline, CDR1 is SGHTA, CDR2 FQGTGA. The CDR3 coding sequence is TGTGCCAGCAGCTTAAAGGGAGTGACTAGCCATCAAGAGACCCAGTACTTC. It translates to CASSLKGVTSHQETQYF. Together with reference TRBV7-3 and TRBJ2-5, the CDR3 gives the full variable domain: GAGVSQTPSNKVTEKGKYVELRCDPISGHTALYWYRQSLGQGPEFLIYFQGTGAADDSGLPNDRFFAVRPEGSVSTLKIQRTERGDSAVYLCASSLKGVTSHQETQYFGPGTRLLVL.

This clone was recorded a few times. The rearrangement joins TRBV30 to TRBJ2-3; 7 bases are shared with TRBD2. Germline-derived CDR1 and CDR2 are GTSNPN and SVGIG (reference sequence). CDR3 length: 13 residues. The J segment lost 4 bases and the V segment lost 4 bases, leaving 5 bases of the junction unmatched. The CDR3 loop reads CAWNGGSADTQYF. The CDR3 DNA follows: TGTGCCTGGAACGGGGGGAGCGCAGATACGCAGTATTTT.

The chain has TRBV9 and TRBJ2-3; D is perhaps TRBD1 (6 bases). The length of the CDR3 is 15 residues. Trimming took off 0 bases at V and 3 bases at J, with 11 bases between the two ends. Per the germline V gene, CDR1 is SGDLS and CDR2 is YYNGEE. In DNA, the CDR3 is TGTGCCAGCAGCGTAGGTAGGGGGTCGACAGATACGCAGTATTTT. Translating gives CASSVGRGSTDTQYF.

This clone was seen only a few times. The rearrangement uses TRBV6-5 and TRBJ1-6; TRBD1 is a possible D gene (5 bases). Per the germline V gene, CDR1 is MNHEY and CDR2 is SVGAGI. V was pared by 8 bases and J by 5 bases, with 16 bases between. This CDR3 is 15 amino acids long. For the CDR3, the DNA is TGTGCCAGCCTCACCTCCCGGGGGAATAATTCACCCCTCCACTTT. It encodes CASLTSRGNNSPLHF.

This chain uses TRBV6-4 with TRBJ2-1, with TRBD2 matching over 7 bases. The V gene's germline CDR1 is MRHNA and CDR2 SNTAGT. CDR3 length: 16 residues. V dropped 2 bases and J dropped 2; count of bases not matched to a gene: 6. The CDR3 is CASSDGGGPPYNEQFF. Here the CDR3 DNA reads TGTGCCAGCAGTGACGGGGGGGGACCTCCCTACAATGAGCAGTTCTTC.

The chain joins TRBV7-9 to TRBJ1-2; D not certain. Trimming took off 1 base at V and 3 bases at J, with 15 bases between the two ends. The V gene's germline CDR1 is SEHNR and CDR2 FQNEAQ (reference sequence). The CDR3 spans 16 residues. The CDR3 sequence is CASSLDRVGVYYGYTF. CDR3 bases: TGTGCCAGCAGCTTAGATAGGGTGGGAGTCTACTATGGCTACACCTTC.

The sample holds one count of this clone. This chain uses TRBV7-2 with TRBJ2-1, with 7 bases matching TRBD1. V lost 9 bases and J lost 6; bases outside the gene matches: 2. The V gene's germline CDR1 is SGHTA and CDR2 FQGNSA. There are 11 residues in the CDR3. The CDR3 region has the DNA TGTGCCAGGGGGGACAGCAATGAGCAGTTCTTC. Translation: CARGDSNEQFF.

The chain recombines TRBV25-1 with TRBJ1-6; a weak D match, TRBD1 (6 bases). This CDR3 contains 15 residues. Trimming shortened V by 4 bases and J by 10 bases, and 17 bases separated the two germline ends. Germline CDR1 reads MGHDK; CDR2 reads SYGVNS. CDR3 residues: CASSGRGGDNSPLHF. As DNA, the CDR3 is TGTGCCAGCAGTGGGCGGGGAGGGGACAACTCACCCCTCCACTTT.

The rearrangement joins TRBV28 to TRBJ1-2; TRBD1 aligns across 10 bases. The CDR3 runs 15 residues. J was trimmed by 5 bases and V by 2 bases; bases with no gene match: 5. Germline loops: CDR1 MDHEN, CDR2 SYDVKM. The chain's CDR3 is CASSLGTGASYGYTF. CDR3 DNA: TGTGCCAGCAGTTTAGGGACAGGGGCTTCGTATGGCTACACCTTC.

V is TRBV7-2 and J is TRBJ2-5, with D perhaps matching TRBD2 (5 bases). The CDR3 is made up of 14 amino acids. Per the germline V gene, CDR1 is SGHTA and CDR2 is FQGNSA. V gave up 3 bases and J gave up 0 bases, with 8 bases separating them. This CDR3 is CASSFTGYQETQYF. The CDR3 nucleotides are TGTGCCAGCAGCTTTACGGGGTACCAAGAGACCCAGTACTTC.

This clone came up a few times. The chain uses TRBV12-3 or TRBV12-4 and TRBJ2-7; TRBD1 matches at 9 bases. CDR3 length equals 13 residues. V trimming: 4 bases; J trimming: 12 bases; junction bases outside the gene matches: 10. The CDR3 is CASSYAITGGPYF. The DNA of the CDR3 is TGTGCCAGCAGTTATGCTATAACAGGGGGCCCGTACTTC.